These 24 T cell receptor beta chains came from one sample sequenced in a study of T cell repertoires in cytomegalovirus infection. TCRdb passed the reads through MiXCR, listing each CDR3 protein once. The sample consists of 750,000 to 900,000 distinct CDR3 sequences, almost 30% of them appearing once. The antigens of these receptors remain unknown. The sample consisted of cultured CD8+ T cells from PBMCs, taken from culture after CMV antigen stimulation. These receptors were collected from a human donor in good health (CMV status not recorded). Some clones in this sample may be carry-over from other donors' samples.

There are a few counts of this clonotype. This chain joins TRBV19 and TRBJ1-6, with 11 bases aligning to TRBD1. The CDR3 runs 16 residues. Germline trimming cut 6 bases from V and 5 bases from J; bases unmatched to any gene: 6. Germline loops: CDR1 LNHDA, CDR2 SQIVND (reference sequence). Here the CDR3 reads CASRSRDRGDNSPLHF. CDR3 sequence (DNA): TGTGCCAGTAGGTCCCGGGACAGGGGGGATAATTCACCCCTCCACTTT.

This clonotype turned up a few times. The chain links TRBV6-5 to TRBJ2-5, with D perhaps TRBD2 (5 bases). This CDR3 comprises 19 residues. V was clipped by 0 bases and J by 5 bases, with 25 bases between them. The germline gives CDR1 MNHEY, CDR2 SVGAGI. CDR3 nucleotide sequence: TGTGCCAGCAGTTACTCAGGACCTTCGGACCCTAGCCTACGGGAGACCCAGTACTTC. It encodes CASSYSGPSDPSLRETQYF.

The chain links TRBV29-1 to TRBJ2-1; the match to TRBD2 covers 9 bases. The length of the CDR3 is 17 residues. CDR1 is SQVTM, CDR2 ANQGSEA, per germline. The trim removed 4 bases at V and 0 bases at J, leaving 10 bases unmatched. The CDR3 loop reads CSVGGLASPSSYNEQFF. The CDR3 DNA reads as TGCAGCGTTGGGGGACTAGCCTCCCCCAGCTCCTACAATGAGCAGTTCTTC.

The rearrangement uses TRBV10-2 and TRBJ1-2, with D unclear. Germline CDR1 is WSHSY and CDR2 is SAAADI. V was trimmed by 4 bases and J by 2 bases, leaving 11 bases between them. The CDR3 sequence is 14 residues long. CDR3 residues: CASSVNWMNYGYTF. CDR3 nucleotide sequence: TGCGCCAGCAGTGTTAATTGGATGAACTATGGCTACACCTTC.

V usage is TRBV2 and J usage is TRBJ1-2; D is possibly TRBD1 (6 bases). The germline V and J ends were trimmed by 9 bases and 4 bases, with 12 bases remaining between them. Germline V gene data show CDR1 as SNHLY and CDR2 as FYNNEI. The CDR3 runs 12 residues. The CDR3 protein is CASPRTAYGYTF. Written as DNA, the CDR3 is TGTGCCAGTCCGAGGACAGCCTATGGCTACACCTTC. Using reference TRBV2 and TRBJ1-2 for the parts outside the CDR3, the full variable domain is EPEVTQTPSHQVTQMGQEVILRCVPISNHLYFYWYRQILGQKVEFLVSFYNNEISEKSEIFDDQFSVERPDGSNFTLKIRSTKLEDSAMYFCASPRTAYGYTFGSGTRLTVV.

V is TRBV27 and J is TRBJ2-3; D tentatively reads TRBD1 or TRBD2 (5 bases each). Trimming shortened V by 8 bases and J by 6 bases, and 9 bases separated the two germline ends. This CDR3 is 11 amino acids long. Germline V gives CDR1 MNHEY, CDR2 SMNVEV (reference sequence). CDR3: CASLGDDTQYF. The CDR3 DNA sequence: TGTGCCAGCTTGGGGGACGATACGCAGTATTTT.

The chain carries TRBV20-1 and TRBJ2-7, with TRBD1 matching over 9 bases. The ends lost 6 bases at V and 5 bases at J; junction bases unmatched: 11. The CDR3 contains 14 residues. Per germline, CDR1 DFQATT and CDR2 SNEGSKA (reference sequence). This chain's CDR3 is CSATPGTGNNEQYF. CDR3 DNA sequence: TGCAGTGCCACCCCCGGGACAGGGAACAACGAGCAGTACTTC.

With respect to this clonotype: Germline and junction disagree at one end, which may indicate a read error. The chain combines TRBV6-1 with TRBJ1-3; D is unclear. Germline CDR1 reads MNHNS; CDR2 reads SASEGT. The CDR3 has 15 residues. CDR3 region: CTSSEAESSGNTIYF. CDR3 nucleotides: TGTACCAGCAGTGAAGCAGAGAGCTCTGGAAACACCATATATTTT.

This clonotype has a handful of counts. The V and J genes are TRBV7-6 and TRBJ1-1, with TRBD1 matching over 7 bases. This CDR3 comprises 16 residues. J gave up 0 bases and V 0 bases, and 4 bases lay outside the gene matches. Germline V gene sequence: CDR1 SGHVS, CDR2 FNYEAQ. CDR3: CASSLADRLVNTEAFF. The CDR3 nucleotides read TGTGCCAGCAGCTTAGCGGACAGGTTGGTGAACACTGAAGCTTTCTTT.

V and J are TRBV7-3 and TRBJ1-3; TRBD1 matches 8 bases. V shed 8 bases, J shed 15 bases, and the junction held 9 bases outside the gene matches. Per the germline V gene, CDR1 is SGHTA and CDR2 is FQGTGA. The CDR3 totals 11 residues. This chain's CDR3 is CASLGTGRRYF. Here the CDR3 DNA reads TGTGCCAGCCTAGGGACAGGCCGGAGATATTTT.

The V and J genes are TRBV7-6 and TRBJ2-3; 9 bases are shared with TRBD2. This CDR3 comprises 15 residues. Germline CDR1 reads SGHVS; CDR2 reads FNYEAQ. J was trimmed by 2 bases and V by 1 base; bases with no gene match: 1. The CDR3 nucleotides read TGTGCCAGCAGCTTAGAGCGGGGGGTCACAGATACGCAGTATTTT. Its translation is CASSLERGVTDTQYF.

This chain uses TRBV19 with TRBJ2-1; no definite D call. This CDR3 contains 16 residues. The V end was cut by 1 base, the J end by 0 bases, with 10 bases between. From germline, CDR1 is LNHDA and CDR2 SQIVND (reference sequence). The CDR3 region is CASSIVGRSSYNEQFF. The CDR3 DNA reads as TGTGCCAGTAGTATAGTCGGGCGGAGCTCCTACAATGAGCAGTTCTTC. The full variable domain, in which reference TRBV19 and TRBJ2-1 provide the parts outside the CDR3, is DGGITQSPKYLFRKEGQNVTLSCEQNLNHDAMYWYRQDPGQGLRLIYYSQIVNDFQKGDIAEGYSVSREKKESFPLTVTSAQKNPTAFYLCASSIVGRSSYNEQFFGPGTRLTVL.

This chain joins TRBV12-3 or TRBV12-4 and TRBJ1-1; D gene ambiguous. Trimming shortened V by 3 bases and J by 6 bases, and 8 bases separated the two germline ends. CDR3 size: 12 residues. Here the CDR3 DNA reads TGTGCCAGCAGTTTGTTCGCCGCTGAAGCTTTCTTT. Its protein is CASSLFAAEAFF.

This clonotype has at least ten counts. The rearrangement uses TRBV4-1 and TRBJ1-1; a possible D gene is TRBD1 (5 bases). Germline V gives CDR1 MGHRA, CDR2 YSYEKL. The V end lost 0 bases, the J end lost 0 bases, and 5 bases lay between the germline ends. The CDR3 runs to 14 residues. DNA for the CDR3: TGCGCCAGCAGCCAAGAGGGGGTGAACACTGAAGCTTTCTTT. This codes for CASSQEGVNTEAFF.

This clonotype was observed a handful of times. The rearrangement links TRBV7-9 to TRBJ2-5, with a possible D match to TRBD2 (6 bases). The CDR3 is made up of 15 amino acids. Germline V gives CDR1 SEHNR, CDR2 FQNEAQ (reference sequence). V lost 4 bases and J lost 4, with 16 bases in between. The CDR3 here is CASSSTDGGRETQYF. For the CDR3, the DNA is TGTGCCAGCAGCTCTACCGACGGGGGACGAGAGACCCAGTACTTC.

This clonotype turned up a few times. V usage is TRBV7-3 and J usage is TRBJ2-4; no clear D. Germline V gene sequence: CDR1 SGHTA, CDR2 FQGTGA. V lost 0 bases and J lost 2, with 8 bases in between. The CDR3 length is 15 residues. In DNA, the CDR3 is TGTGCCAGCAGCTTAACAGGGCCACCCAAAAACATTCAGTACTTC. Protein: CASSLTGPPKNIQYF.

The rearrangement uses TRBV5-6 and TRBJ1-1; D is uncertain. This CDR3 comprises 13 residues. The germline V gene encodes CDR1 SGHDT and CDR2 YYEEEE. The V end lost 2 bases, the J end lost 10 bases, and 15 bases lay between the germline ends. The CDR3 region has the DNA TGTGCCAGCAGCTTACGCTGGGGTTACGGAGCTTTCTTT. It specifies CASSLRWGYGAFF.

The chain employs TRBV6-6 and TRBJ1-5, with 9 bases fitting TRBD1. The germline CDR1 and CDR2 sequences are MNHNY and SVGAGI (reference sequence). V lost 5 bases and J lost 7; bases outside the gene matches: 15. The CDR3 consists of 17 residues. The CDR3 sequence is CASSAFPGQGSGQPQHF. The CDR3, as DNA: TGTGCCAGCAGTGCTTTTCCGGGACAGGGATCGGGACAGCCCCAGCATTTT.

V is TRBV7-2 and J is TRBJ2-1; TRBD2 aligns across 13 bases. Germline-derived CDR1 and CDR2 are SGHTA and FQGNSA. The CDR3 covers 17 residues. V trimming: 4 bases; J trimming: 4 bases; junction bases outside the gene matches: 7. The CDR3 reads CASSSTSGGPEYNEQFF. The CDR3 DNA reads TGTGCCAGCAGCTCGACTAGCGGGGGGCCGGAATACAATGAGCAGTTCTTC. Full variable domain (outside the CDR3, taken from reference TRBV7-2 and TRBJ2-1): GAGVSQSPSNKVTEKGKDVELRCDPISGHTALYWYRQSLGQGLEFLIYFQGNSAPDKSGLPSDRFSAERTGGSVSTLTIQRTQQEDSAVYLCASSSTSGGPEYNEQFFGPGTRLTVL.

The rearrangement joins TRBV12-3 or TRBV12-4 to TRBJ1-2, with a weak D call TRBD1 (5 bases). The germline V and J ends were trimmed by 2 bases and 6 bases, with 10 bases remaining between them. CDR3 length: 13 amino acids. CDR3 region: CASSLSRADGYTF. Here the CDR3 DNA reads TGTGCCAGCAGTTTATCCAGGGCGGATGGCTACACCTTC.

The rearrangement joins TRBV11-3 to TRBJ2-3, with 11 positions matching TRBD1. Germline trimming cut 5 bases from V and 4 bases from J; bases unmatched to any gene: 8. Per germline, CDR1 SGHNT and CDR2 YENEEA. The CDR3 has 16 amino acids. CDR3 nucleotides: TGTGCCAGCAGCGGGTGGACAGGGGGCGGTTCAGATACGCAGTATTTT. It encodes CASSGWTGGGSDTQYF.

This clonotype was detected ten times or more. The chain joins TRBV7-2 to TRBJ1-6, with 8 bases identical to TRBD1. The CDR3 length is 15 residues. Losses at the gene ends were 1 base for V and 9 bases for J; bases not matched to a gene: 5. Looked up from germline, CDR1 is SGHTA and CDR2 is FQGNSA. The CDR3 reads CASSLGTGLSSPLHF. The CDR3 bases are TGTGCCAGCAGCTTAGGGACAGGGTTAAGTTCACCCCTCCACTTT. Filled out from reference TRBV7-2 and TRBJ1-6, the complete variable domain reads GAGVSQSPSNKVTEKGKDVELRCDPISGHTALYWYRQSLGQGLEFLIYFQGNSAPDKSGLPSDRFSAERTGGSVSTLTIQRTQQEDSAVYLCASSLGTGLSSPLHFGNGTRLTVT.

The chain carries TRBV3-1 and TRBJ2-3, with 9 nucleotides matching TRBD1. Germline V gives CDR1 LGHDT, CDR2 YNNKEL (reference sequence). The CDR3 has 16 amino acids. Germline trimming cut 4 bases from V and 3 bases from J; bases unmatched to any gene: 8. This CDR3 reads CASSRLGTGRTDTQYF. Written as DNA, the CDR3 is TGTGCCAGCAGCCGGCTCGGGACAGGGAGGACAGATACGCAGTATTTT.

The chain uses TRBV19 and TRBJ2-7; 8 bases line up with TRBD1. This CDR3 comprises 16 residues. The J segment lost 4 bases and the V segment lost 0 bases, leaving 8 bases of the junction unmatched. The germline V gene encodes CDR1 LNHDA and CDR2 SQIVND (reference sequence). The CDR3 sequence: CASSIDLTGALYEQYF. In DNA form, the CDR3 reads TGTGCCAGTAGTATAGATTTGACAGGGGCCCTATACGAGCAGTACTTC.